The clone carrying this TCR beta chain was seen a few times. Its antigen is unidentified. Exclusions: uncontrolled infection, other autoimmune disease, pregnancy, lactation. Amplified regions were TCR beta CDR3 sequences from RNA transcripts. The TCR CDR3 was amplified in a first-round RT-PCR using the HTBI primer set. TCRdb redid the calling of the multiplex PCR reads with MiXCR, one entry per CDR3 protein. This sample has 370,000 or so distinct CDR3 sequences, with 15% to 18% found just once. These data are taken from a study of T cells in Graves' hyperthyroidism and ophthalmopathy. Findings and caveats of the study: Using 13 V-J features, a model discriminated ophthalmopathy from stable hyperthyroidism.

This TCR derives from a woman aged 18-29 years with Graves' hyperthyroidism that later progressed to Graves' ophthalmopathy. Sequenced input: blood.

The CDR3 loop reads CASLGGGREQFF. CDR3 DNA sequence: TGTGCCAGCCTTGGGGGTGGGCGTGAGCAGTTCTTC. The gene calls are TRBV25-1 and TRBJ2-1; D is possibly TRBD1 or TRBD2 (5 bases each). Trimming removed 8 bases at V and 9 bases at J, with 14 bases between. Germline CDR1 reads MGHDK; CDR2 reads SYGVNS. CDR3 length: 12 residues.